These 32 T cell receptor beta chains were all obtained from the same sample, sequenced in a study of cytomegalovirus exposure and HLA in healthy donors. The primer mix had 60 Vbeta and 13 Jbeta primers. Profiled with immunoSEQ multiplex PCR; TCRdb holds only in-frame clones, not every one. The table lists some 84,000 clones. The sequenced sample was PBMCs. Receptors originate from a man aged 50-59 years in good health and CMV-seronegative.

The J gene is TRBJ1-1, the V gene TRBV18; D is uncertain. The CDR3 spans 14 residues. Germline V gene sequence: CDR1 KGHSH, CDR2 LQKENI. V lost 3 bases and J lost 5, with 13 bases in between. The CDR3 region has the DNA TGTGCCAGCTCACCCGGACTCTTAAGGACTGAAGCTTTCTTT. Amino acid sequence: CASSPGLLRTEAFF.

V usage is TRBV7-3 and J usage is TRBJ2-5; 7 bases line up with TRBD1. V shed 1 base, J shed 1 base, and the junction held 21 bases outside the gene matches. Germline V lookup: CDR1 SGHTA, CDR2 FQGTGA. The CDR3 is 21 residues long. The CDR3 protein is CASSLKFEGATLLAPQETQYF. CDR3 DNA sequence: TGTGCCAGCAGCTTAAAGTTTGAGGGGGCAACCTTATTGGCCCCCCAAGAGACCCAGTACTTC.

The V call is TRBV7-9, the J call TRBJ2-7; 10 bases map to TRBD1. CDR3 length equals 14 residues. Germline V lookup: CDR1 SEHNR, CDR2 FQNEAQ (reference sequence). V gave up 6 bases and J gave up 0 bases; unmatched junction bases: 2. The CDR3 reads CASRGQGSSYEQYF. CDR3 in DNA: TGTGCCAGCAGGGGACAGGGGAGCTCCTACGAGCAGTACTTC.

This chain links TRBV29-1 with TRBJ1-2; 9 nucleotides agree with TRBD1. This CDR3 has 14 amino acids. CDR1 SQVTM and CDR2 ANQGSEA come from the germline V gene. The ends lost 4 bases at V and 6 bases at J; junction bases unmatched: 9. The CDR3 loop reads CSVGEQGALNGYTF. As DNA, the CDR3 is TGCAGCGTTGGGGAACAGGGGGCGCTGAATGGCTACACCTTC.

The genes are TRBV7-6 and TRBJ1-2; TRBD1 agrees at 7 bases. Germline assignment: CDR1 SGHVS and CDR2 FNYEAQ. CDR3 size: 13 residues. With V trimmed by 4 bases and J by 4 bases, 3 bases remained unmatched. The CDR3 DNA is TGTGCCAGCAGCTCGACAGGGTTCTATGGCTACACCTTC. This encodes CASSSTGFYGYTF.

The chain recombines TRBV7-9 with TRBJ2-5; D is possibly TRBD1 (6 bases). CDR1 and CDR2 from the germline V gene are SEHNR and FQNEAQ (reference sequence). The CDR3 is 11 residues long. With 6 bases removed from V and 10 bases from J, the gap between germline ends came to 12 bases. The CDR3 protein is CASRSRGFQYF. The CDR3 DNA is TGTGCCAGCAGATCCAGGGGATTCCAGTACTTC.

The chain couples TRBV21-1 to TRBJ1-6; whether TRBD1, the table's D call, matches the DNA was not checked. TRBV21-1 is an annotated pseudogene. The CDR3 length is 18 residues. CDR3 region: CASSKTGGTGPDNSPLHF. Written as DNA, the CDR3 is TGTGCCAGCAGCAAAACCGGGGGGACAGGCCCTGACAATTCACCCCTCCACTTT.

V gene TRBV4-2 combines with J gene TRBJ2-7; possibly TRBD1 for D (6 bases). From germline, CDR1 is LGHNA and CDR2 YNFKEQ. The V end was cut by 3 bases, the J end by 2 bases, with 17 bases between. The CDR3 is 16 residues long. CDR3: CASSHPSTGNPYEQYF. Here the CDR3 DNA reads TGTGCCAGCAGCCACCCGTCAACAGGGAATCCCTACGAGCAGTACTTC.

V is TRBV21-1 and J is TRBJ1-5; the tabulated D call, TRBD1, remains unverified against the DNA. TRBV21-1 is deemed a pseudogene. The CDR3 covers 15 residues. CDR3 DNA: TGTGCCAGCAGCAAAGTCCAGGCTAGCAATCAGCCCCAGCATTTT. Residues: CASSKVQASNQPQHF.

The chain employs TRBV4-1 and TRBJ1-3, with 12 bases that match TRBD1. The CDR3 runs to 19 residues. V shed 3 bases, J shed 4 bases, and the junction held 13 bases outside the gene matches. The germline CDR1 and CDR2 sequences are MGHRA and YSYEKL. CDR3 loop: CASSHIFRDRGRRGNTIYF. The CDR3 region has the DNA TGCGCCAGCAGCCACATTTTCCGGGACAGGGGGCGCCGGGGAAACACCATATATTTT.

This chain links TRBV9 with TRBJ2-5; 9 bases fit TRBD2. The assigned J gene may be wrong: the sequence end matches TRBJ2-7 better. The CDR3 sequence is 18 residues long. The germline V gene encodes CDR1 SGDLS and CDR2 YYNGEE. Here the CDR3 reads CASSVGLGGLAGSYEQYF. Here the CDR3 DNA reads TGTGCCAGCAGCGTAGGTCTTGGAGGTCTAGCGGGGTCCTACGAGCAGTACTTC.

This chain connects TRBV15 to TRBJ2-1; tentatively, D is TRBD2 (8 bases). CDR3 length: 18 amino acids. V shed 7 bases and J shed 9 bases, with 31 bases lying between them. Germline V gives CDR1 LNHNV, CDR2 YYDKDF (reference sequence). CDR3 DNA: TGTGCCACCATCGGGACAGAGGTAGCGGGGACCTACAGTGGTGAGCAGTTCTTC. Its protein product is CATIGTEVAGTYSGEQFF.

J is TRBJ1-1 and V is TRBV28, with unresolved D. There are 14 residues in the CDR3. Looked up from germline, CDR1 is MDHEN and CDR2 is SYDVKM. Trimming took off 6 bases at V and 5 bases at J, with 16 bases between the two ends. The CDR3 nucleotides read TGTGCCAGCAGCTCAATCCCCTGGAGGACTGAAGCTTTCTTT. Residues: CASSSIPWRTEAFF. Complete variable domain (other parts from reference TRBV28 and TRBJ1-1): DVKVTQSSRYLVKRTGEKVFLECVQDMDHENMFWYRQDPGLGLRLIYFSYDVKMKEKGDIPEGYSVSREKKERFSLILESASTNQTSMYLCASSSIPWRTEAFFGQGTRLTVV.

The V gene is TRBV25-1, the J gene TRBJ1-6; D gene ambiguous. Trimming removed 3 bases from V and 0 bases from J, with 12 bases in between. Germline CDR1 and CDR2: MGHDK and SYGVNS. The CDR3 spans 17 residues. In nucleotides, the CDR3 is TGTGCCAGCAGTGACCGGGGAAGGAGCTCCTATAATTCACCCCTCCACTTT. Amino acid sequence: CASSDRGRSSYNSPLHF. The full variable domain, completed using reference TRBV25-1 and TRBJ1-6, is EADIYQTPRYLVIGTGKKITLECSQTMGHDKMYWYQQDPGMELHLIHYSYGVNSTEKGDLSSESTVSRIRTEHFPLTLESARPSHTSQYLCASSDRGRSSYNSPLHFGNGTRLTVT.

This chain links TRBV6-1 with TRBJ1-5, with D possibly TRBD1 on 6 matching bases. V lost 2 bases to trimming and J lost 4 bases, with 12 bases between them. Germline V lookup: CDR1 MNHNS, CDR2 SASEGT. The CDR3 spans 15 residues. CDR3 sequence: CASSEIWDKNQPQHF. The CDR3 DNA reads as TGTGCCAGCAGTGAAATCTGGGACAAGAATCAGCCCCAGCATTTT.

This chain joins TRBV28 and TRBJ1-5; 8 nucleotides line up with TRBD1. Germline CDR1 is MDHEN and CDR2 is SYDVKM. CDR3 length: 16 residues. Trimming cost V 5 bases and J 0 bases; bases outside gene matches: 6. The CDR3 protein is CASSDRDRYSNQPQHF. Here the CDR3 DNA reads TGTGCCAGCAGTGACCGGGACAGGTATAGCAATCAGCCCCAGCATTTT.

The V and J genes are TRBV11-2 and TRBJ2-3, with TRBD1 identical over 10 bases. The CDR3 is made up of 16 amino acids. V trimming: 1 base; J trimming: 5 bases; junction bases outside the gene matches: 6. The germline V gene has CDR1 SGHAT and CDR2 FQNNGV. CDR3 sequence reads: CASSLGRQGALDTQYF. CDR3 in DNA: TGTGCCAGCAGCTTAGGGAGACAGGGGGCCCTAGATACGCAGTATTTT. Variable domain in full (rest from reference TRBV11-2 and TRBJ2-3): EAGVAQSPRYKIIEKRQSVAFWCNPISGHATLYWYQQILGQGPKLLIQFQNNGVVDDSQLPKDRFSAERLKGVDSTLKIQPAKLEDSAVYLCASSLGRQGALDTQYFGPGTRLTVL.

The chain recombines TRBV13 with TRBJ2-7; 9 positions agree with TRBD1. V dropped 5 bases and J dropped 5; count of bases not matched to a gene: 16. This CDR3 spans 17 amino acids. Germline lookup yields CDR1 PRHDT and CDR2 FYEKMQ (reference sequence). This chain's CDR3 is CASSLSQLQGALHEQYF. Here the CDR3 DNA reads TGTGCCAGCAGCCTCTCTCAATTACAGGGGGCTCTCCACGAGCAGTACTTC.

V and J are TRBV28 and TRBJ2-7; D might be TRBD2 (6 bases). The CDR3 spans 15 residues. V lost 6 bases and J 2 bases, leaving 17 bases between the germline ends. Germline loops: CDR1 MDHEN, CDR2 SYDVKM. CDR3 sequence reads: CASSPETRGTYEQYF. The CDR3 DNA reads TGTGCCAGCAGCCCCGAGACGCGGGGCACCTACGAGCAGTACTTC.

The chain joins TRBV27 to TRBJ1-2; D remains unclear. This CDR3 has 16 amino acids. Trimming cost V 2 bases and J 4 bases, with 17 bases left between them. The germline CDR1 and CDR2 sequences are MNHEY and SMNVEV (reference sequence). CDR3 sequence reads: CASSLVRGTGGYGYTF. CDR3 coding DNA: TGTGCCAGCAGTTTAGTGCGGGGAACTGGAGGCTATGGCTACACCTTC.

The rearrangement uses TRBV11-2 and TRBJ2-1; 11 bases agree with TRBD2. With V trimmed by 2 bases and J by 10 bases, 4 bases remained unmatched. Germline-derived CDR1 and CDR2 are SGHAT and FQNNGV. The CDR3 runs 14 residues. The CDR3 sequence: CASSLTSGGVEQFF. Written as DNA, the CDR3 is TGTGCCAGCAGCTTAACTAGCGGGGGAGTGGAGCAGTTCTTC.

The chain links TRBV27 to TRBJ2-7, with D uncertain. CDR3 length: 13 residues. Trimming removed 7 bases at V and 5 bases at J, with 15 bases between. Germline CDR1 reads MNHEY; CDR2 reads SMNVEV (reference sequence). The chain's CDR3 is CASTSLPGDEQYF. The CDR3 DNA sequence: TGTGCCAGCACTTCACTCCCAGGTGACGAGCAGTACTTC.

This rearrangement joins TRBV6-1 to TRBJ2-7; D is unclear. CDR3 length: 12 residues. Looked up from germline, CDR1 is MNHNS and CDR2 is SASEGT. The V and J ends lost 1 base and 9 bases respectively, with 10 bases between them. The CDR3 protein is CASSEGGSAQYF. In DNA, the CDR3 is TGTGCCAGCAGTGAAGGTGGCAGCGCGCAGTACTTC.

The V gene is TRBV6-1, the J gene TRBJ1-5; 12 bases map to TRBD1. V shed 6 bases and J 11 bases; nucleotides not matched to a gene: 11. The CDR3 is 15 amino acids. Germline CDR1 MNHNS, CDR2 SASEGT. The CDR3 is CASRPSGTGGWAQHF. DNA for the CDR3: TGTGCCAGCAGACCCAGCGGGACAGGGGGCTGGGCCCAGCATTTT.

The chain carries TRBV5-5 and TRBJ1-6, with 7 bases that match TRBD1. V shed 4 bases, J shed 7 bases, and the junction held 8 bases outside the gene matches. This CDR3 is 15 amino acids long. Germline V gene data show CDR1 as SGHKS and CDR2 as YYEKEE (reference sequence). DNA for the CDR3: TGTGCCAGCAGCGGCGGAGGGGGCTGGAATTCACCCCTCCACTTT. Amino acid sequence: CASSGGGGWNSPLHF.

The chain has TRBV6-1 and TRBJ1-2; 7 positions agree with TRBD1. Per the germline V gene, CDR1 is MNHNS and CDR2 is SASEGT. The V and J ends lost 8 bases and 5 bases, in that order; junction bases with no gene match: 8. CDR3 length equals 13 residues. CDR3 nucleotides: TGTGCCAGCCAAGAAGAACAGGGGTATGGCTACACCTTC. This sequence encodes CASQEEQGYGYTF.

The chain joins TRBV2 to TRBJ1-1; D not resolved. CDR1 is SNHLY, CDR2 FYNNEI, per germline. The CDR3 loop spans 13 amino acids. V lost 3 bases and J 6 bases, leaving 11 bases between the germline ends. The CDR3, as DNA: TGTGCCAGCAGTGACAGGCCGACATCTGAAGCTTTCTTT. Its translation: CASSDRPTSEAFF.

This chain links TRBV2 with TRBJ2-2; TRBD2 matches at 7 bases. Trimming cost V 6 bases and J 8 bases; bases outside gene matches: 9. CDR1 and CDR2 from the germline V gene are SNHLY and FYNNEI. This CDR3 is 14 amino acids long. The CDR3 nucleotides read TGTGCCAGCAGGGACGGGGGGTACTTTGGGGAGCTGTTTTTT. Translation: CASRDGGYFGELFF. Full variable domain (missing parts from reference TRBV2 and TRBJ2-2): EPEVTQTPSHQVTQMGQEVILRCVPISNHLYFYWYRQILGQKVEFLVSFYNNEISEKSEIFDDQFSVERPDGSNFTLKIRSTKLEDSAMYFCASRDGGYFGELFFGEGSRLTVL.

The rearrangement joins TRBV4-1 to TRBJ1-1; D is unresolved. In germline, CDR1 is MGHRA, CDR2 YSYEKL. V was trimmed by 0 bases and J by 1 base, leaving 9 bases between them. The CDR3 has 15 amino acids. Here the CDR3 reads CASSQEFPRNTEAFF. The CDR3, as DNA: TGCGCCAGCAGCCAAGAATTCCCTCGGAACACTGAAGCTTTCTTT.

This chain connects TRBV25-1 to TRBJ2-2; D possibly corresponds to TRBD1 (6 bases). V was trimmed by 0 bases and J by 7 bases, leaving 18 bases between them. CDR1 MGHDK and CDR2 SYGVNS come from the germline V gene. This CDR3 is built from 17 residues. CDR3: CASSEYIDTGNRGELFF. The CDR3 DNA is TGTGCCAGCAGTGAATATATTGATACAGGGAATCGCGGGGAGCTGTTTTTT.

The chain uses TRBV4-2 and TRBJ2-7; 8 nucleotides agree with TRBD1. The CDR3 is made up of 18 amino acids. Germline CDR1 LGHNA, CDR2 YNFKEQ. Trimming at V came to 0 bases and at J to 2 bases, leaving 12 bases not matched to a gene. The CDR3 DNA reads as TGTGCCAGCAGCCAAGAGATCAATGTAGGGACAGGCACCTACGAGCAGTACTTC. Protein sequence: CASSQEINVGTGTYEQYF.

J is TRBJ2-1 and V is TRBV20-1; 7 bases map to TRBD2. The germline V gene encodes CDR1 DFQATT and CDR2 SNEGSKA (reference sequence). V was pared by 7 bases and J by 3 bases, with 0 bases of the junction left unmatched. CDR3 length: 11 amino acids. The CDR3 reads CSGGGYNEQFF. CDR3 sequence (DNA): TGCAGTGGGGGGGGCTACAATGAGCAGTTCTTC.